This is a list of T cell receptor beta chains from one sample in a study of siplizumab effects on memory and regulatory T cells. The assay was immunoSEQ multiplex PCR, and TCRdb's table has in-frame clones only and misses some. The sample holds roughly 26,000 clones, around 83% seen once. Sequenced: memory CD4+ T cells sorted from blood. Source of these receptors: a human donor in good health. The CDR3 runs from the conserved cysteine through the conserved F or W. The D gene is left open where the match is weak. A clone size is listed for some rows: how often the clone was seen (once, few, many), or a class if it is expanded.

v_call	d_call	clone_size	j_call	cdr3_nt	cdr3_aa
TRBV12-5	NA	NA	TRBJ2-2	TGTGCTAGTGGCCCAGGGTTTGGGGTAGGGGAGCTGTTTTTT	CASGPGFGVGELFF
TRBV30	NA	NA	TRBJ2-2	TGTGCCTGGAGCCAGGGCGGCACCGGGGAGCTGTTTTTT	CAWSQGGTGELFF
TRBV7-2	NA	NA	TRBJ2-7	TGTGCCAGCAGGCAGGACACCTACGAGCAGTACTTC	CASRQDTYEQYF
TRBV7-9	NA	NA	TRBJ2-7	TGTGCCACCATAGGGGGGGTCGAGCAGTACTTC	CATIGGVEQYF
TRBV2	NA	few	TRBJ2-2	TGTGCCAGCAGTGCCCTTCTAGCGAGAGTGGGCGGGGAGCTGTTTTTT	CASSALLARVGGELFF
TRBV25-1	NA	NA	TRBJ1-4	TGTGCCAGCAGTTCGGGGCGCGGTGAAAAACTGTTTTTT	CASSSGRGEKLFF
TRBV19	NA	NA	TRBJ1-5	TGTGCCAGTAGTATAGTAGACGGGCAGCCCCAGCATTTT	CASSIVDGQPQHF
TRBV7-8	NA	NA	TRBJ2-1	TGTGCCAGCAGCCTTCGGGGGCAGATCAATGAGCAGTTCTTC	CASSLRGQINEQFF
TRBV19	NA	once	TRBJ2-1	TGTGCCAGTAGTATGGGGGACGGTGAGCAGTTCTTC	CASSMGDGEQFF
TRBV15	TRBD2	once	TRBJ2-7	TGTGCCACCAGCAGTAGATGGCTAGCGGGAGGGAGGAGCGACGAGCAGTACTTC	CATSSRWLAGGRSDEQYF
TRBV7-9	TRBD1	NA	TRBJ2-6	TGTGCCAGCCGCCAAGGTTCTCAGGGGGCAAAAGGGGCCAACGTCCTGACTTTC	CASRQGSQGAKGANVLTF